A selection of T cell receptor beta chains follows, all from one sample in a study of blood T cell repertoires in COVID-19. Some clones are missing from TCRdb's copy, which holds only in-frame ones; the method was immunoSEQ multiplex PCR. The sample holds about 180,000 clones, 81% seen once. Sequencing input: peripheral blood. All receptors derive from a woman of 80 years or more with COVID-19, enrolled during active disease. Each CDR3 is given with its conserved first and last residue. The D gene is left open where the match is weak. For some rows the clone size is stated as once, few or many, or as a class when expanded; others skip it.

few	TRBV27	17	TRBD2	TRBJ2-7	CASRRGASGSALYEQYF	TGTGCCAGCAGAAGGGGAGCTAGCGGGAGCGCCCTTTACGAGCAGTACTTC
NA	TRBV5-1	16	TRBD2	TRBJ2-3	CASSLVPGGLADTQYF	TGCGCCAGCAGCTTGGTTCCGGGGGGGCTCGCAGATACGCAGTATTTT
NA	TRBV19	15	TRBD1	TRBJ1-1	CASSTILDRGTEAFF	TGTGCCAGTAGCACCATTCTCGACAGGGGCACTGAAGCTTTCTTT
NA	TRBV7-2	14	NA	TRBJ2-3	CASSRDLSTDTQYF	TGTGCCAGCAGCCGGGACTTAAGCACAGATACGCAGTATTTT
NA	TRBV28	14	TRBD2	TRBJ2-4	CASSSGLAENIQYF	TGTGCCAGCAGTTCGGGACTAGCGGAAAACATTCAGTACTTC
NA	TRBV10-3	11	TRBD2	TRBJ2-1	CAIGLEHEQFF	TGTGCCATTGGACTAGAACATGAGCAGTTCTTC
once	TRBV3-1/TRBV3-2	13	NA	TRBJ1-2	CASSSGIYYGYTF	TGTGCCAGCAGCTCCGGGATTTACTATGGCTACACCTTC
NA	TRBV19	19	TRBD1	TRBJ1-5	CASSIDRYLGTGGGQPQHF	TGTGCCAGTAGTATAGATCGATACCTAGGGACAGGGGGTGGTCAGCCCCAGCATTTT
NA	TRBV11-2	12	NA	TRBJ1-2	CASSFSYFGYTF	TGTGCCAGCAGCTTTTCTTACTTTGGCTACACCTTC
NA	TRBV5-6	15	TRBD1	TRBJ1-2	CASSLVTGEIGGYTF	TGTGCCAGCAGCTTGGTTACAGGGGAGATAGGGGGCTACACCTTC
NA	TRBV5-1	16	NA	TRBJ2-5	CASSLSFSTDQETQYF	TGCGCCAGCAGCTTATCGTTTTCGACAGACCAAGAGACCCAGTACTTC
NA	TRBV4-1	17	NA	TRBJ2-5	CASSQGGGSWYQETQYF	TGCGCCAGCAGCCAAGGGGGAGGTTCGTGGTACCAAGAGACCCAGTACTTC
NA	TRBV28	16	NA	TRBJ2-1	CASSLMGGLVYNEQFF	TGTGCCAGCAGTTTAATGGGGGGACTCGTCTACAATGAGCAGTTCTTC
NA	TRBV19	15	NA	TRBJ1-3	CASSIIAGNGNTIYF	TGTGCCAGTAGTATAATTGCGGGGAACGGAAACACCATATATTTT
NA	TRBV9	15	TRBD2	TRBJ2-5	CASSVALAGGETQYF	TGTGCCAGCAGCGTAGCTCTAGCGGGGGGAGAGACCCAGTACTTC
NA	TRBV19	15	NA	TRBJ2-1	CASSLSGSSYNEQFF	TGTGCCAGTAGTTTGTCAGGATCATCCTACAATGAGCAGTTCTTC
NA	TRBV6-2/TRBV6-3	20	TRBD2	TRBJ2-3	CASSYPRLASYQGGTDTQYF	TGTGCCAGCAGTTACCCGAGACTAGCGTCCTACCAAGGGGGGACAGATACGCAGTATTTT
NA	TRBV9	13	TRBD2	TRBJ2-1	CASSGASSGRKFF	TGTGCCAGCAGCGGGGCCAGTAGCGGGAGGAAGTTCTTC
NA	TRBV28	12	NA	TRBJ1-6	CASSSRYSPLHF	TGTGCCAGCAGTTCCAGGTATTCACCCCTCCACTTT
few	TRBV24-1	19	TRBD2	TRBJ2-2	CATSDLAGTSARDTGELFF	TGTGCCACCAGTGATTTGGCCGGGACTAGCGCCCGGGACACCGGGGAGCTGTTTTTT
NA	TRBV11-3	15	NA	TRBJ1-5	CASSFPGDSNQPQHF	TGTGCCAGCAGCTTCCCAGGGGATAGCAATCAGCCCCAGCATTTT
NA	TRBV18	15	NA	TRBJ1-2	CASSPPIGSDYGYTF	TGTGCCAGCTCACCACCGATAGGGAGCGACTATGGCTACACCTTC
few	TRBV4-2	16	NA	TRBJ1-1	CASSQELGGGGTEAFF	TGTGCCAGCAGCCAAGAGCTCGGGGGAGGTGGCACTGAAGCTTTCTTT
NA	TRBV11-2	13	NA	TRBJ2-2	CASSFIYTRELFF	TGTGCCAGCAGCTTCATATACACCCGGGAGCTGTTTTTT
NA	TRBV10-3	12	TRBD2	TRBJ2-5	CAIASGGETQYF	TGTGCCATCGCTAGCGGGGGGGAGACCCAGTACTTC
NA	TRBV19	13	NA	TRBJ1-3	CASSPQSGNTIYF	TGTGCCAGTAGTCCCCAGTCGGGAAACACCATATATTTT
NA	TRBV9	15	NA	TRBJ2-1	CASSVEASRLDEQFF	TGTGCCAGCAGCGTAGAGGCTAGTAGGCTCGATGAGCAGTTCTTC
once	TRBV7-2	16	TRBD2	TRBJ2-1	CASSLVSSGRSNEQFF	TGTGCCAGCAGCTTAGTTTCTAGCGGGAGGAGCAATGAGCAGTTCTTC
NA	TRBV7-9	15	NA	TRBJ2-7	CASSPVGGGAYEQYF	TGTGCCAGCAGCCCAGTCGGAGGGGGGGCCTACGAGCAGTACTTC
NA	TRBV19	13	NA	TRBJ2-2	CASSLEFRGELFF	TGTGCCAGTAGTCTCGAGTTCCGGGGGGAGCTGTTTTTT
NA	TRBV7-9	15	NA	TRBJ2-7	CASTYFEGVEYEQYF	TGTGCCAGCACCTATTTTGAAGGGGTCGAATACGAGCAGTACTTC
few	TRBV27	16	TRBD1	TRBJ2-3	CASSILGQGGTDTQYF	TGTGCCAGCAGTATCCTTGGACAGGGAGGAACAGATACGCAGTATTTT
NA	TRBV19	12	NA	TRBJ1-3	CASKSSGNTIYF	TGTGCCAGTAAGAGCTCTGGAAACACCATATATTTT
NA	TRBV6-5	11	NA	TRBJ2-5	CATQKRETQYF	TGTGCCACCCAAAAGAGAGAGACCCAGTACTTC
NA	TRBV12-3/TRBV12-4	13	NA	TRBJ2-7	CASSLGYRAEQYF	TGTGCCAGCAGTTTAGGCTACAGGGCCGAGCAGTACTTC
NA	TRBV19	14	NA	TRBJ1-2	CASTLGGGGYGYTF	TGTGCCAGTACATTGGGAGGGGGAGGCTATGGCTACACCTTC
NA	TRBV12-3/TRBV12-4	13	TRBD1	TRBJ2-7	CASSPGQLYEQYF	TGTGCCAGCAGCCCGGGACAGCTGTACGAGCAGTACTTC
NA	TRBV13	14	TRBD2	TRBJ2-1	CASSSGLAVNEQFF	TGTGCCAGCAGCTCAGGACTAGCGGTGAATGAGCAGTTCTTC
few	TRBV3-1/TRBV3-2	15	NA	TRBJ2-1	CASSQALVPYNEQFF	TGTGCCAGCAGCCAAGCCCTAGTTCCCTACAATGAGCAGTTCTTC
few	TRBV19	18	TRBD2	TRBJ2-3	CASSITPGLAGFSDTQYF	TGTGCCAGTAGTATCACCCCGGGACTAGCGGGATTCTCAGATACGCAGTATTTT
NA	TRBV10-3	14	NA	TRBJ2-1	CAVAETETYNEQFF	TGTGCCGTGGCTGAGACAGAGACCTACAATGAGCAGTTCTTC
NA	TRBV14	16	TRBD1	TRBJ1-3	CASSYRDRSAGNTIYF	TGTGCCAGCAGCTACCGGGACAGGTCTGCTGGAAACACCATATATTTT
NA	TRBV6-2/TRBV6-3	13	TRBD1	TRBJ2-7	CASSTGTGYEQYF	TGTGCCAGCAGTACCGGGACAGGCTACGAGCAGTACTTC
NA	TRBV7-6	14	TRBD1	TRBJ1-1	CASSLTGGNTEAFF	TGTGCCAGCAGCTTGACAGGGGGCAACACTGAAGCTTTCTTT
once	TRBV19	13	NA	TRBJ2-1	CATGLLLGNEQFF	TGTGCCACCGGACTCCTATTGGGCAATGAGCAGTTCTTC
NA	TRBV19	13	NA	TRBJ2-3	CASSFLATDTQYF	TGTGCCAGTAGTTTTCTAGCAACAGATACGCAGTATTTT
NA	TRBV20-1	15	TRBD2	TRBJ2-1	CSASTTSGAYNEQFF	TGCAGTGCTAGTACGACTAGCGGGGCCTACAATGAGCAGTTCTTC
few	TRBV28	15	TRBD1	TRBJ2-2	CASSLGTGVHGELFF	TGTGCCAGCAGTTTAGGGACAGGGGTTCACGGGGAGCTGTTTTTT